The clone carrying this T cell receptor beta chain was seen a handful of times. The target antigen is unknown. V lost 0 bases and J lost 8; bases outside the gene matches: 10. Germline lookup yields CDR1 MNHEY and CDR2 SMNVEV (reference sequence). The CDR3 totals 17 residues. A multiplex PCR was run with 60 Vbeta primers and 13 Jbeta primers. The authors' processing: A later analysis counted approximately 80 million unique TCR beta chains, 9.5 million to 12 million shared. Libraries were prepared by immunoSEQ multiplex PCR; TCRdb keeps only in-frame clonotypes and omits some of them. V, J and clone size are those of that table, while D and trimming were read from the DNA. The profile shows 150,000 or so clones, about 75% of them singletons. The data stem from a study of cytomegalovirus exposure and HLA in healthy donors. General observations from the study: TCR beta chains numbering 164 were designated cytomegalovirus-associated.

Though probably carrying unrecorded immune exposures, donors were nominally healthy at sampling. The chain uses TRBV27 and TRBJ2-4; 10 nucleotides align to TRBD2. The source material was PBMCs. This TCR was sampled from a middle-aged man in good health and CMV-seropositive. The CDR3 sequence: CASSLSSGRWGPDIQYF. The CDR3 nucleotides read TGTGCCAGCAGTTTATCTAGCGGGAGGTGGGGCCCGGACATTCAGTACTTC.